The sample holds many counts of the clone carrying this T cell receptor beta chain. What it binds is not known. This sample is part of a study of T cell repertoires in cytomegalovirus infection. Study-level background: Indicated by public TCR beta signatures were CMV infection and matching HLA type.

Study-level results: Summed public TCR beta family frequency identified CMV carriers bearing the relevant HLA. Dominating the ex vivo response were HLA-C-restricted CMV-specific TCR beta clonotypes.

Trimming shortened V by 5 bases and J by 7 bases, and 11 bases separated the two germline ends. The CDR3 loop spans 12 amino acids. Looked up from germline, CDR1 is MDHEN and CDR2 is SYDVKM. One entry per CDR3 protein, called by TCRdb with MiXCR from the reads. Of fewer than 80,000 distinct CDR3 sequences listed, around 3.4% were seen once; the top ten hold around 4.4%. The V call is TRBV28, the J call TRBJ1-2; D is undetermined. Specimen: PBMCs. The clonotype comes from a human donor in good health (CMV status not recorded). Some clones in this sample may be carry-over from other donors' samples. The chain's CDR3 is CASSPLLFGYTF. CDR3 sequence (DNA): TGTGCCAGCAGTCCCCTTCTATTTGGCTACACCTTC.